The source of this T cell receptor (beta chain) is a study of human T cells and chemical hapten exposure. Across the whole study: Upper back patch tests used 0.01% DPC, scored after 6 days.

Study results and limitations: Counts of TCRs expanded at PT1 correlated positively with patch test score. Given that the donors had alopecia, their immune response may differ from that seen in healthy people.

Noted time point: patch test 2, 6 weeks after DPC sensitization. Treatment given: therapeutic diphenylcyclopropenone sensitization with weekly scalp DPC. Extraction of total RNA was performed on unfractionated whole blood. This clonotype was detected a few times. Its antigen is currently unknown. MiXCR, run by TCRdb on the RACE reads, gives a single entry per CDR3 protein. The sample includes about 42,000 distinct CDR3 sequences, more than 9% of them seen just once. Sequencing was performed on whole blood, taken in connection with sensitization to the hapten diphenylcyclopropenone (DPC). This TCR was sampled from a woman in her thirties with alopecia areata. Some clones in this sample may be carry-over from other donors' samples.

CDR3 residues: CASIGRETNTGELFF. In DNA, the CDR3 is TGTGCCAGCATAGGGCGGGAGACGAACACCGGGGAGCTGTTTTTT. This sequence joins TRBV12-3 or TRBV12-4 and TRBJ2-2; 7 bases are a match to TRBD2. This CDR3 region has 15 residues. V was clipped by 7 bases and J by 0 bases; unmatched bases: 5.